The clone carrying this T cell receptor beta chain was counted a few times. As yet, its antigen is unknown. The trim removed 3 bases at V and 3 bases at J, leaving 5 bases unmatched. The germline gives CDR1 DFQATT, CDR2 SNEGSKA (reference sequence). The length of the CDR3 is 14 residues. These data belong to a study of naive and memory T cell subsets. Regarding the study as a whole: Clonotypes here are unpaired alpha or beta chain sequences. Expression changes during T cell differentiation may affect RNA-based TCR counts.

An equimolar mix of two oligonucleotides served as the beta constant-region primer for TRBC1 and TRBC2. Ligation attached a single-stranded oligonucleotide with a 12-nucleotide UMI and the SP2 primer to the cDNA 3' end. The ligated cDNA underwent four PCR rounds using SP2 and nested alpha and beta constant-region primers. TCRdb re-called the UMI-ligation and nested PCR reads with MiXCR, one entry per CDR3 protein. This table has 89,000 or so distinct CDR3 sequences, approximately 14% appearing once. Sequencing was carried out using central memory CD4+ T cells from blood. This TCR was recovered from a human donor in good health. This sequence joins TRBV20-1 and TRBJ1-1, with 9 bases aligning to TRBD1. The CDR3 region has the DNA TGCAGTGCTAGTCACGGGACAGGGTACACTGAAGCTTTCTTT. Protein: CSASHGTGYTEAFF.